This record looks at one TCR beta chain sequence and its context. Per germline, CDR1 SGHKS and CDR2 YYEKEE (reference sequence). Trimming cost V 0 bases and J 0 bases, with 7 bases left between them. The CDR3 consists of 14 residues. Repertoires were generated with immunoSEQ multiplex PCR, while TCRdb's copy carries only in-frame clones and drops some. The repertoire has roughly 39,000 clones, over 60% of them found once; the top ten carry 0.78%. The sort gate was single viable CD3+CD4+CD8-CD45RO+ cells for memory CD4+ T cells. After thawing, CD4+ T cells were positively selected. This entry is derived from a study of memory CD4+ T cells and cytomegalovirus serostatus.

Sequencing was performed on memory CD4+ T cells from blood. The source is an adult in good health and CMV-seronegative. The J gene is TRBJ2-7, the V gene TRBV5-5; D is unclear. CDR3 loop: CASSLDYRSYEQYF. The CDR3 coding sequence is TGTGCCAGCAGCTTGGACTATCGCTCCTACGAGCAGTACTTC.